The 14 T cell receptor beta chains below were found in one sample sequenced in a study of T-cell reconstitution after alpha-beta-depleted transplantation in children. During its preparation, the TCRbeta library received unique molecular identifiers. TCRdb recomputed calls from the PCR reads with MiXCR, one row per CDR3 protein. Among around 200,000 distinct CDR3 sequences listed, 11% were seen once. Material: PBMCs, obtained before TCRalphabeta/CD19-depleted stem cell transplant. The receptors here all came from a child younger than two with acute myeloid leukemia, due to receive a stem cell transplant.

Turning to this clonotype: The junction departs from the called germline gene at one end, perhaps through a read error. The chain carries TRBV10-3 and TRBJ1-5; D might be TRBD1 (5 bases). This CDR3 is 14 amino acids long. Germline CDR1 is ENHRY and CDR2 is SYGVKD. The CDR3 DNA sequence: TGTGCCGTCAGTCTAGGGGTTACCAATCAGCCCCAGCATTTT. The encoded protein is CAVSLGVTNQPQHF.

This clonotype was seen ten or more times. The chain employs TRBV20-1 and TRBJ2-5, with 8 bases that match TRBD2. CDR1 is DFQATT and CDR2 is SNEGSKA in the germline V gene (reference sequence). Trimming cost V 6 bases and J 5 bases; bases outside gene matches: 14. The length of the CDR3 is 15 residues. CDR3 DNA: TGCAGTGCCAGATTCCCAGCGGGAGCGGGCGAGACCCAGTACTTC. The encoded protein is CSARFPAGAGETQYF.

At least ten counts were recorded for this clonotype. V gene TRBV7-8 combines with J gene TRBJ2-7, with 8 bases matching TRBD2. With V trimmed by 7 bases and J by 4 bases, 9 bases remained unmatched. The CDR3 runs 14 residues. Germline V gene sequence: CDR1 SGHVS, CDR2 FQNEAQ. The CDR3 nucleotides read TGTGCCAGCACCTCGGGAGGGATAAAGTACGAGCAGTACTTC. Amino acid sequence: CASTSGGIKYEQYF.

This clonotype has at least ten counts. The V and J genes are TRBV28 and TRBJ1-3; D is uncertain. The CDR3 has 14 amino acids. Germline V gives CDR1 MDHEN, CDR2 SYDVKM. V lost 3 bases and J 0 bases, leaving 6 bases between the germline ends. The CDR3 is CASSFQSSGNTIYF. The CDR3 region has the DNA TGTGCCAGCAGTTTTCAGAGCTCTGGAAACACCATATATTTT.

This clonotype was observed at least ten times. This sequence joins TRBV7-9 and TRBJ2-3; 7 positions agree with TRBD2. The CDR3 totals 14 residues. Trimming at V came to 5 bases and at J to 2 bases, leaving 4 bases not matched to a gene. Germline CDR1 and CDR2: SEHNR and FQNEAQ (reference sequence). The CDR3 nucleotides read TGTGCCAGCAGCCGGGAGGCCCTCACAGATACGCAGTATTTT. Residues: CASSREALTDTQYF. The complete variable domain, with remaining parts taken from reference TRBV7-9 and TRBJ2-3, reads DTGVSQNPRHKITKRGQNVTFRCDPISEHNRLYWYRQTLGQGPEFLTYFQNEAQLEKSRLLSDRFSAERPKGSFSTLEIQRTEQGDSAMYLCASSREALTDTQYFGPGTRLTVL.

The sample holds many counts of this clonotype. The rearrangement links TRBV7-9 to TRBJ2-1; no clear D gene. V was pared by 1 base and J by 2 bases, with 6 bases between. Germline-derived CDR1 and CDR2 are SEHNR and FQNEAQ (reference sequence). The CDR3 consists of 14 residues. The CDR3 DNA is TGTGCCAGCAGCTTAGTTACGGCCTACAATGAGCAGTTCTTC. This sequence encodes CASSLVTAYNEQFF.

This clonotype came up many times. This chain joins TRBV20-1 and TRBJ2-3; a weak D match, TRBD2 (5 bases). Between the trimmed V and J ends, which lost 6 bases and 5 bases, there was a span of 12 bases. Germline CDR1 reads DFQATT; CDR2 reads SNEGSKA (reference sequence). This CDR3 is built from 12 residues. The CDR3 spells CSAKTGEDTQYF. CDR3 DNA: TGCAGTGCCAAGACCGGGGAAGATACGCAGTATTTT.

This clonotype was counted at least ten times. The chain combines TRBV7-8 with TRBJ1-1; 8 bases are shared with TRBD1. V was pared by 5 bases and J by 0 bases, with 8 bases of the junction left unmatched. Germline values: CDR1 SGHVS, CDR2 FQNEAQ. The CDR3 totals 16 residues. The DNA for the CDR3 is TGTGCCAGCAGCCCCCGACAACAGGGGGTGAACACTGAAGCTTTCTTT. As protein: CASSPRQQGVNTEAFF.

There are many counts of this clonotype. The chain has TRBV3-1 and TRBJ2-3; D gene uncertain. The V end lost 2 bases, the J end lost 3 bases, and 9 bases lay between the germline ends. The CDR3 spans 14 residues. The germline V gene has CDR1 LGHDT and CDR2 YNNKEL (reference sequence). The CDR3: CASSQRGRTDTQYF. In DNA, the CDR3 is TGTGCCAGCAGCCAACGAGGACGTACAGATACGCAGTATTTT.

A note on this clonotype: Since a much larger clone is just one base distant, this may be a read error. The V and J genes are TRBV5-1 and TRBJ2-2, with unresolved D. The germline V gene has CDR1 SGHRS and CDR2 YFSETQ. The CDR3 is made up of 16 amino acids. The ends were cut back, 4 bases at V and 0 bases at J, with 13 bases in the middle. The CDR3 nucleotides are TGCGCCAGCAGCCCACGGAGCAGGACGAACACCGGGGAGCTGTTTTTT. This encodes CASSPRSRTNTGELFF. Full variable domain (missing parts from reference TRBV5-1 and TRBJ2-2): KAGVTQTPRYLIKTRGQQVTLSCSPISGHRSVSWYQQTPGQGLQFLFEYFSETQRNKGNFPGRFSGRQFSNSRSEMNVSTLELGDSALYLCASSPRSRTNTGELFFGEGSRLTVL.

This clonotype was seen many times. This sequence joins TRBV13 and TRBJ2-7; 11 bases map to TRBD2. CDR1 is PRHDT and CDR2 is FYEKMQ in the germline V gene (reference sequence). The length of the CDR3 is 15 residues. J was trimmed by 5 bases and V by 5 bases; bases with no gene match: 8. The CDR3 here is CASSIIAGGPHEQYF. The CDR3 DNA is TGTGCCAGCAGCATTATAGCGGGAGGGCCCCACGAGCAGTACTTC.

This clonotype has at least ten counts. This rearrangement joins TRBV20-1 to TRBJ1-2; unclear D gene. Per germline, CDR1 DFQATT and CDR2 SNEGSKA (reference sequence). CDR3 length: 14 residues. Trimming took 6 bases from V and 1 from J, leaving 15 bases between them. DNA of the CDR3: TGCAGTGCCGTATCCGGGCAGCTTAACTATGGCTACACCTTC. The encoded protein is CSAVSGQLNYGYTF.

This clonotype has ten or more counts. For the CDR3, the DNA is TGTGCCAGCAGTTTAGGGAACTATGGCTACACCTTC. Its translation: CASSLGNYGYTF. This chain joins TRBV12-3 or TRBV12-4 and TRBJ1-2; D call uncertain. V lost 1 base and J lost 2, with 2 bases in between. The CDR3 has 12 amino acids.

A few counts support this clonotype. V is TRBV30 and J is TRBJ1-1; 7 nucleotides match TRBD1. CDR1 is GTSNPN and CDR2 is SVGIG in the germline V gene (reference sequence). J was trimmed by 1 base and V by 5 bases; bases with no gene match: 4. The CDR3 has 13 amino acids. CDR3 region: CAWGTGANTEAFF. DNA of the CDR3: TGTGCCTGGGGAACAGGGGCGAACACTGAAGCTTTCTTT. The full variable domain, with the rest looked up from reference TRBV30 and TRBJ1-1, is SQTIHQWPATLVQPVGSPLSLECTVEGTSNPNLYWYRQAAGRGLQLLFYSVGIGQISSEVPQNLSASRPQDRQFILSSKKLLLSDSGFYLCAWGTGANTEAFFGQGTRLTVV.